A single sample is the source of the 29 T cell receptor beta chains below, sequenced in a study of cytomegalovirus exposure and HLA in healthy donors. With 60 Vbeta and 13 Jbeta primers, the PCR was carried out. Sequencing used immunoSEQ multiplex PCR; TCRdb keeps in-frame clones, though not all of them. The table records 130,000 or so clones, approximately 71% of them present only once. Sequencing was done on a sample of PBMCs. Receptors originate from a man aged 40-49 years in good health and CMV-seronegative.

This clone showed up just a few times. This chain links TRBV7-3 with TRBJ1-6; unclear D gene. This CDR3 is 14 amino acids long. Germline loops: CDR1 SGHTA, CDR2 FQGTGA. V was trimmed by 5 bases and J by 3 bases, leaving 8 bases between them. For the CDR3, the DNA is TGTGCCAGCAGCCTGGGAGGCTATAATTCACCCCTCCACTTT. It specifies CASSLGGYNSPLHF. Based on the CDR3 plus reference TRBV7-3 and TRBJ1-6, the full variable domain is GAGVSQTPSNKVTEKGKYVELRCDPISGHTALYWYRQSLGQGPEFLIYFQGTGAADDSGLPNDRFFAVRPEGSVSTLKIQRTERGDSAVYLCASSLGGYNSPLHFGNGTRLTVT.

The genes are TRBV4-3 and TRBJ1-1, with a possible D match to TRBD1 (6 bases). This CDR3 region has 13 residues. From germline, CDR1 is LGHNA and CDR2 YSLEER. V was clipped by 6 bases and J by 1 base, with 9 bases between them. This CDR3 is CASSPTGNTEAFF. The CDR3 DNA reads as TGCGCCAGCAGTCCGACAGGGAACACTGAAGCTTTCTTT.

This clone has a handful of counts. This chain joins TRBV6-5 and TRBJ2-7, with 7 bases aligning to TRBD2. The CDR3 is 16 amino acids. Germline V CDR1 and CDR2: MNHEY, SVGAGI. The ends lost 1 base at V and 0 bases at J; junction bases unmatched: 6. CDR3 DNA sequence: TGTGCCAGCAGTTACTACGGCAGGACTAGCTCCTACGAGCAGTACTTC. Its translation: CASSYYGRTSSYEQYF.

The genes are TRBV6-4 and TRBJ2-1; 11 positions match TRBD2. CDR1 MRHNA and CDR2 SNTAGT come from the germline V gene. The CDR3 has 15 amino acids. The junction had 3 bases not matched to a gene; V was cut back by 4 bases and J by 4 bases. In nucleotides, the CDR3 is TGTGCCAGCAGTGGCGGGACTAGCGGATACAATGAGCAGTTCTTC. This codes for CASSGGTSGYNEQFF.

The V call is TRBV20-1, the J call TRBJ2-7; 7 positions match TRBD1. The V gene's germline CDR1 is DFQATT and CDR2 SNEGSKA (reference sequence). J was trimmed by 5 bases and V by 6 bases; bases with no gene match: 4. The length of the CDR3 is 11 residues. The CDR3 sequence: CSARDRDEQYF. CDR3 sequence (DNA): TGCAGTGCCCGGGACAGAGACGAGCAGTACTTC.

The chain couples TRBV9 to TRBJ1-1, with D uncertain. Per germline, CDR1 SGDLS and CDR2 YYNGEE. CDR3 length: 15 amino acids. V lost 0 bases, J lost 1 base, and 10 bases lay in between. CDR3 loop: CASSVDGRWNTEAFF. In nucleotides, the CDR3 is TGTGCCAGCAGCGTAGACGGCAGGTGGAACACTGAAGCTTTCTTT. Variable domain in full (rest from reference TRBV9 and TRBJ1-1): DSGVTQTPKHLITATGQRVTLRCSPRSGDLSVYWYQQSLDQGLQFLIQYYNGEERAKGNILERFSAQQFPDLHSELNLSSLELGDSALYFCASSVDGRWNTEAFFGQGTRLTVV.

This chain links TRBV5-1 with TRBJ1-2; TRBD1 agrees at 9 bases. The CDR3 runs to 15 residues. Germline CDR1 reads SGHRS; CDR2 reads YFSETQ. The ends lost 4 bases at V and 4 bases at J; junction bases unmatched: 8. DNA for the CDR3: TGCGCCAGCAGCACGCGGACAGGGGTGATCTATGGCTACACCTTC. It specifies CASSTRTGVIYGYTF.

The chain joins TRBV7-3 to TRBJ2-2, with D possibly matching TRBD2 (5 bases). V lost 5 bases to trimming and J lost 1 base, with 14 bases between them. CDR3 length: 16 residues. CDR1 is SGHTA and CDR2 is FQGTGA in the germline V gene. CDR3 sequence: CASSPWTRENTGELFF. CDR3 DNA sequence: TGTGCCAGCAGCCCCTGGACGAGGGAGAACACCGGGGAGCTGTTTTTT.

The sample holds one count of this clone. The CDR3 region is CASTREGSSGNTIYF. The CDR3 DNA follows: TGTGCCAGCACCCGTGAAGGGAGCTCTGGAAACACCATATATTTT. The rearrangement links TRBV6-1 to TRBJ1-3; the D is unclear. The V gene lost 7 bases and the J gene lost 0 bases, with 13 bases spanning the gap. CDR1 and CDR2 from the germline V gene are MNHNS and SASEGT. This CDR3 spans 15 amino acids.

The chain recombines TRBV11-2 with TRBJ2-7; 8 bases are a match to TRBD1. The CDR3 totals 16 residues. V shed 5 bases, J shed 1 base, and the junction held 10 bases outside the gene matches. Per germline, CDR1 SGHAT and CDR2 FQNNGV. In DNA form, the CDR3 reads TGTGCCAGCAGCCCCTATCGACAGGGGCTTTCCTACGAGCAGTACTTC. Its protein is CASSPYRQGLSYEQYF.

The chain has TRBV6-4 and TRBJ2-3, with D tentatively TRBD2 (6 bases). Germline CDR1 and CDR2: MRHNA and SNTAGT. Trimming pared 0 bases from V and 1 base from J, leaving 11 bases between. This CDR3 is 16 amino acids long. CDR3 protein: CASSDSTGGGTDTQYF. The CDR3 nucleotides read TGTGCCAGCAGTGACTCGACCGGAGGGGGCACAGATACGCAGTATTTT.

This chain links TRBV30 with TRBJ1-4, with D perhaps matching TRBD1 (6 bases). Looked up from germline, CDR1 is GTSNPN and CDR2 is SVGIG (reference sequence). V lost 4 bases and J lost 8, with 17 bases in between. This CDR3 is built from 14 residues. The CDR3 DNA is TGTGCCTGGACCCGCGGGTGGGGGCGAGAAAAACTGTTTTTT. The encoded protein is CAWTRGWGREKLFF.

The chain couples TRBV5-1 to TRBJ1-3; D is uncertain. Germline V gene sequence: CDR1 SGHRS, CDR2 YFSETQ. The V end lost 6 bases, the J end lost 4 bases, and 11 bases lay between the germline ends. There are 13 residues in the CDR3. Here the CDR3 reads CASTTGIGNTIYF. CDR3 in DNA: TGCGCCAGCACGACCGGGATAGGAAACACCATATATTTT.

This sequence joins TRBV29-1 and TRBJ2-7; TRBD2 agrees at 7 bases. CDR1 is SQVTM, CDR2 ANQGSEA, per germline. This CDR3 region has 12 residues. V lost 4 bases to trimming and J lost 7 bases; unmatched junction nucleotides: 7. The CDR3 nucleotides are TGCAGCGTTGTTGGCGGGGGAGGAGAGCAGTACTTC. It specifies CSVVGGGGEQYF.

This clone appeared a single time. The CDR3 DNA follows: TGTGCCAGCAGTTTCAACAGGGGGGTCTATAATTCACCCCTCCACTTT. This encodes CASSFNRGVYNSPLHF. V gene TRBV27 combines with J gene TRBJ1-6; 8 bases line up with TRBD1. V lost 3 bases to trimming and J lost 3 bases; unmatched junction nucleotides: 4. Germline values: CDR1 MNHEY, CDR2 SMNVEV (reference sequence). CDR3 length equals 16 residues.

The CDR3 DNA follows: TGCGCCAGCAGTGACCGAGGGGGCCTCCCAGATACGCAGTATTTT. This gives the protein CASSDRGGLPDTQYF. This sequence joins TRBV10-1 and TRBJ2-3; 7 bases align to TRBD1. Germline lookup yields CDR1 WNHNN and CDR2 SYGVQD (reference sequence). This CDR3 is built from 15 residues. J was trimmed by 4 bases and V by 3 bases; bases with no gene match: 7.

The chain links TRBV11-2 to TRBJ2-1; 15 bases are shared with TRBD2. J lost 7 bases, V lost 4 bases, and 8 bases had no gene match. CDR1 SGHAT and CDR2 FQNNGV come from the germline V gene. CDR3 length: 17 amino acids. The CDR3 loop reads CASSSRPGLAGGNEQFF. The DNA of the CDR3 is TGTGCCAGCAGCTCAAGACCGGGACTAGCGGGGGGTAATGAGCAGTTCTTC.

This chain connects TRBV9 to TRBJ1-2, with D possibly TRBD1 on 5 matching bases. The CDR3 sequence is 14 residues long. Germline loops: CDR1 SGDLS, CDR2 YYNGEE. The V end lost 0 bases, the J end lost 3 bases, and 9 bases lay between the germline ends. DNA for the CDR3: TGTGCCAGCAGCGTAGATCGGGGGGACTATGGCTACACCTTC. Protein sequence: CASSVDRGDYGYTF.

The rearrangement joins TRBV5-5 to TRBJ1-3, with 7 bases fitting TRBD1. Per germline, CDR1 SGHKS and CDR2 YYEKEE (reference sequence). The CDR3 is 15 residues long. J gave up 0 bases and V 5 bases, and 5 bases lay outside the gene matches. CDR3 DNA: TGTGCCAGCAGGGACAGGCGGTCCTCTGGAAACACCATATATTTT. The encoded protein is CASRDRRSSGNTIYF.

The V call is TRBV11-2, the J call TRBJ1-2; no clear D gene. Germline V gene lookup returns CDR1 SGHAT and CDR2 FQNNGV. This CDR3 region has 14 residues. Trimming took off 1 base at V and 5 bases at J, with 11 bases between the two ends. In DNA form, the CDR3 reads TGTGCCAGCAGCTTAGGTCCAGGCTCTTATGGCTACACCTTC. Its translation: CASSLGPGSYGYTF.

The chain is built from TRBV4-1 and TRBJ1-4; 11 nucleotides line up with TRBD1. The germline V gene encodes CDR1 MGHRA and CDR2 YSYEKL. This CDR3 region has 15 residues. V was pared by 3 bases and J by 8 bases, with 5 bases of the junction left unmatched. The CDR3 region has the DNA TGCGCCAGCAGCCACCCGGACAGGGGGCCGGAAAAACTGTTTTTT. It translates to CASSHPDRGPEKLFF.

The chain joins TRBV9 to TRBJ1-1, with TRBD1 matching over 7 bases. Germline assignment: CDR1 SGDLS and CDR2 YYNGEE. The CDR3 is 16 residues long. V dropped 0 bases and J dropped 1; count of bases not matched to a gene: 6. The CDR3 coding sequence is TGTGCCAGCAGCGTAGGGCCCGGGACAGAGAACACTGAAGCTTTCTTT. Residues: CASSVGPGTENTEAFF.

The rearrangement joins TRBV4-2 to TRBJ1-4; a weak D match, TRBD1 (6 bases). The CDR3 contains 16 residues. Trimming removed 1 base at V and 1 base at J, with 10 bases between. Germline values: CDR1 LGHNA, CDR2 YNFKEQ. In DNA, the CDR3 is TGTGCCAGCAGCCAAGGAGGACAGCAAACTAATGAAAAACTGTTTTTT. It yields the protein CASSQGGQQTNEKLFF.

The chain carries TRBV28 and TRBJ1-2; no clear D gene. Germline values: CDR1 MDHEN, CDR2 SYDVKM. The CDR3 covers 13 residues. Deletions cut 7 bases from V and 8 bases from J, with 17 bases between. CDR3 sequence: CASTPADRGGYTF. The CDR3 coding sequence is TGTGCCAGCACGCCCGCGGATCGCGGGGGCTACACCTTC.

The chain employs TRBV15 and TRBJ2-7, with D possibly being TRBD1 (5 bases). Germline loops: CDR1 LNHNV, CDR2 YYDKDF (reference sequence). The CDR3 covers 16 residues. Between the trimmed V and J ends, which lost 1 base and 5 bases, there was a span of 18 bases. As DNA, the CDR3 is TGTGCCACCAGCAGAGTCCCAGGGTCCCTCGATGACGAGCAGTACTTC. Its translation: CATSRVPGSLDDEQYF. Together with reference TRBV15 and TRBJ2-7, the CDR3 gives the full variable domain: DAMVIQNPRYQVTQFGKPVTLSCSQTLNHNVMYWYQQKSSQAPKLLFHYYDKDFNNEADTPDNFQSRRPNTSFCFLDIRSPGLGDTAMYLCATSRVPGSLDDEQYFGPGTRLTVT.

This clone was picked up one time. The chain combines TRBV11-2 with TRBJ1-1; unclear D gene. Between the trimmed V and J ends, which lost 2 bases and 3 bases, there was a span of 10 bases. The length of the CDR3 is 14 residues. The V gene's germline CDR1 is SGHAT and CDR2 FQNNGV. The CDR3, as DNA: TGTGCCAGCAGCTTAAACTCCGGGTACACTGAAGCTTTCTTT. Protein product: CASSLNSGYTEAFF.

The J gene is TRBJ1-2, the V gene TRBV19, with TRBD1 matching 9 bases. Trimming took 4 bases from V and 3 from J; bases not matched to a gene: 6. Germline V gene lookup returns CDR1 LNHDA and CDR2 SQIVND (reference sequence). This CDR3 is 15 amino acids long. The CDR3: CASSNSGTGHYGYTF. As DNA, the CDR3 is TGTGCCAGTAGTAACTCCGGGACAGGGCACTATGGCTACACCTTC.

V gene TRBV4-1 combines with J gene TRBJ1-2; 11 bases fit TRBD1. The junction had 11 bases not matched to a gene; V was cut back by 4 bases and J by 4 bases. The V gene's germline CDR1 is MGHRA and CDR2 YSYEKL. CDR3 length: 17 amino acids. The CDR3 DNA sequence: TGCGCCAGCAGCCCGCGAGGACAGGGGGCTGAAGGCTATGGCTACACCTTC. It encodes CASSPRGQGAEGYGYTF.

The rearrangement links TRBV19 to TRBJ1-2; D is ambiguous. The germline V gene encodes CDR1 LNHDA and CDR2 SQIVND (reference sequence). The CDR3 contains 13 residues. V was shortened by 8 bases and J by 5 bases, with 15 bases between the two germline ends. CDR3 coding DNA: TGTGCCAGTTCGACCGGGAGAGGGTATGGCTACACCTTC. It translates to CASSTGRGYGYTF.